These T cell receptor beta chains were read from a single sample in a study of T cell repertoires in cytomegalovirus infection. TCRdb redid the calling of the reads with MiXCR, one entry per CDR3 protein. The sample yields around 490,000 distinct CDR3 sequences, 26% seen once. Sequencing was carried out using PBMCs. These TCRs come from a human donor in good health (CMV status not recorded). Some clones in this sample may be carry-over from other donors' samples. Each CDR3 is given with its conserved first and last residue. The order of the fields is V gene, J gene, CDR3 protein.

V gene: TRBV18
J gene: TRBJ1-2
CDR3 protein: CASSQNSNLNYGYTF

V gene: TRBV7-3
J gene: TRBJ1-5
CDR3 protein: CASSLQWGQELNQPQHF

V gene: TRBV12-5
J gene: TRBJ2-5
CDR3 protein: CASNGLNQETQYF

V gene: TRBV6-2/TRBV6-3
J gene: TRBJ2-1
CDR3 protein: CASSYSAWTRGDLDEQFF

V gene: TRBV7-9
J gene: TRBJ1-2
CDR3 protein: CASSSTGADYGYTF

V gene: TRBV6-5
J gene: TRBJ2-5
CDR3 protein: CASRDLDGGAEETQYF

V gene: TRBV6-2/TRBV6-3
J gene: TRBJ2-5
CDR3 protein: CASRRRDRKETQYF

V gene: TRBV7-2
J gene: TRBJ1-1
CDR3 protein: CASSPDVGTTEAFF

V gene: TRBV7-2
J gene: TRBJ2-3
CDR3 protein: CASSSAGAGDTQYF

V gene: TRBV7-8
J gene: TRBJ1-1
CDR3 protein: CASSLRWASQAEAFF

V gene: TRBV5-1
J gene: TRBJ2-1
CDR3 protein: CASSQDPGYNEQFF

V gene: TRBV19
J gene: TRBJ1-5
CDR3 protein: CASSPGQVYQPQHF

V gene: TRBV12-5
J gene: TRBJ1-2
CDR3 protein: CASGLDGYTF

V gene: TRBV12-3/TRBV12-4
J gene: TRBJ2-3
CDR3 protein: CASISTGRGVKRTDTQYF

V gene: TRBV9
J gene: TRBJ1-2
CDR3 protein: CASSMNYGYTF

V gene: TRBV2
J gene: TRBJ1-3
CDR3 protein: CASRAGNTIYF

V gene: TRBV19
J gene: TRBJ1-5
CDR3 protein: CASSITWETERFRPQHF

V gene: TRBV12-3/TRBV12-4
J gene: TRBJ1-5
CDR3 protein: CASSLARGYQPQHF

V gene: TRBV7-8
J gene: TRBJ2-1
CDR3 protein: CASSSPASAPSSEQFF

V gene: TRBV7-8
J gene: TRBJ1-2
CDR3 protein: CASSFAGINYGYTF

V gene: TRBV30
J gene: TRBJ1-1
CDR3 protein: CAWNSGDTEAFF

V gene: TRBV4-3
J gene: TRBJ2-7
CDR3 protein: CASSQIAGYEQYF

V gene: TRBV20-1
J gene: TRBJ1-2
CDR3 protein: CSVTETNYGYTF

V gene: TRBV7-2
J gene: TRBJ2-7
CDR3 protein: CASSWSSYEQYF

V gene: TRBV6-2/TRBV6-3
J gene: TRBJ1-5
CDR3 protein: CASSHDRGHQPQHF

V gene: TRBV10-3
J gene: TRBJ2-1
CDR3 protein: CATQTNNEQFF

V gene: TRBV7-2
J gene: TRBJ1-1
CDR3 protein: CASSHYTEAFF

V gene: TRBV11-1
J gene: TRBJ2-7
CDR3 protein: CASSSGGHSSYEQYF

V gene: TRBV6-2/TRBV6-3
J gene: TRBJ2-1
CDR3 protein: CASSGTDSYNEQFF

V gene: TRBV7-2
J gene: TRBJ2-7
CDR3 protein: CASSLAAGGSLEQYF

V gene: TRBV12-3/TRBV12-4
J gene: TRBJ2-3
CDR3 protein: CASRYARDGPTDTQYF

V gene: TRBV7-8
J gene: TRBJ2-1
CDR3 protein: CASSLEGLAGGINEQFF

V gene: TRBV11-2
J gene: TRBJ1-4
CDR3 protein: CASSPDRGINEKLFF

V gene: TRBV27
J gene: TRBJ2-5
CDR3 protein: CASSLWGGETQYF

V gene: TRBV7-1
J gene: TRBJ1-6
CDR3 protein: CASSSTGGNSPLHF

V gene: TRBV7-6
J gene: TRBJ2-5
CDR3 protein: CASSPTGYETQYF

V gene: TRBV7-2
J gene: TRBJ2-5
CDR3 protein: CASSFGSGPGVGETQYF

V gene: TRBV3-1
J gene: TRBJ2-7
CDR3 protein: CASSTRTSGTLYEQYF

V gene: TRBV11-2
J gene: TRBJ2-5
CDR3 protein: CASSLTRTGVGETQYF

V gene: TRBV14
J gene: TRBJ2-1
CDR3 protein: CASSHPSGTLRGKAYNEQFF

V gene: TRBV12-3/TRBV12-4
J gene: TRBJ1-2
CDR3 protein: CASSFGNSFYGYTF

V gene: TRBV11-3
J gene: TRBJ2-5
CDR3 protein: CASSLVEGQGTETQYF

V gene: TRBV11-3
J gene: TRBJ2-5
CDR3 protein: CASSGGIRETQYF

V gene: TRBV5-6
J gene: TRBJ1-1
CDR3 protein: CASSSAGTEAFF

V gene: TRBV6-1
J gene: TRBJ1-1
CDR3 protein: CASRPGQGALEAFF

V gene: TRBV7-2
J gene: TRBJ2-3
CDR3 protein: CASSWTSASSTDTQYF

V gene: TRBV28
J gene: TRBJ1-1
CDR3 protein: CASYPRLKMNTEAFF

V gene: TRBV29-1
J gene: TRBJ1-5
CDR3 protein: CSAGDRDNQPQHF

V gene: TRBV5-6
J gene: TRBJ2-1
CDR3 protein: CASSLVSGYNEQFF

V gene: TRBV14
J gene: TRBJ2-2
CDR3 protein: CASSQKRFGELFF

V gene: TRBV7-2
J gene: TRBJ1-1
CDR3 protein: CASSTTGVRTEAFF

V gene: TRBV11-1
J gene: TRBJ2-3
CDR3 protein: CASLAGSTDTQYF

V gene: TRBV7-6
J gene: TRBJ2-7
CDR3 protein: CASSSGQGMHEQYF

V gene: TRBV7-2
J gene: TRBJ1-3
CDR3 protein: CASSYGTAPTGGNTIYF

V gene: TRBV10-3
J gene: TRBJ2-5
CDR3 protein: CAISEEGTQYF

V gene: TRBV7-2
J gene: TRBJ2-5
CDR3 protein: CASSPVGGGGKTQYF

V gene: TRBV7-6
J gene: TRBJ2-3
CDR3 protein: CASSLVDNTQYF

V gene: TRBV19
J gene: TRBJ2-5
CDR3 protein: CASSGAVRLAGQETQYF

V gene: TRBV20-1
J gene: TRBJ2-7
CDR3 protein: CSASRGASTYEQYF

V gene: TRBV4-1
J gene: TRBJ2-7
CDR3 protein: CASSQDGASGASSYEQYF